One sample yielded the 25 T cell receptor beta chains listed below, sequenced in a study of Graves' ophthalmopathy and Graves' hyperthyroidism. TCR beta CDR3 regions were amplified from RNA transcripts. The first round was an RT-PCR with HTBI primers, and the second round was a multiplex PCR. TCRdb independently ran MiXCR on the multiplex PCR reads; one entry per CDR3 protein. This sample has about 220,000 distinct CDR3 sequences, with 20% to 25% found just once. The source material was peripheral blood. Receptor source: a woman in her forties or fifties with Graves' ophthalmopathy.

This clonotype was seen repeatedly, ten times or more. The chain uses TRBV5-1 and TRBJ1-1, with D possibly matching TRBD1 (5 bases). Germline V gives CDR1 SGHRS, CDR2 YFSETQ. The CDR3 covers 15 residues. V was cut by 4 bases and J by 2 bases, with 15 bases left in between. DNA of the CDR3: TGCGCCAGCAGCGAACCGGGACGGGAAAACACTGAAGCTTTCTTT. This encodes CASSEPGRENTEAFF.

The CDR3 loop is CSVEAGLEQYF. In nucleotides, the CDR3 is TGCAGCGTTGAAGCGGGCCTAGAACAGTACTTC. V and J are TRBV29-1 and TRBJ2-7, with no clear D. The ends were cut back, 1 base at V and 10 bases at J, with 11 bases in the middle. Germline loops: CDR1 SQVTM, CDR2 ANQGSEA. This CDR3 is built from 11 residues.

The chain is built from TRBV5-1 and TRBJ2-7, with 12 nucleotides matching TRBD2. The CDR3 loop spans 17 amino acids. V lost 5 bases, J lost 3 bases, and 12 bases stayed unmatched. From germline, CDR1 is SGHRS and CDR2 YFSETQ. The CDR3 nucleotides are TGCGCCAGCAGTAGGGGGAGACTAGCGGGAGTGTTCTACGAGCAGTACTTC. Translated: CASSRGRLAGVFYEQYF.

This clonotype was detected many times. The chain uses TRBV20-1 and TRBJ1-5; no definite D call. This CDR3 region has 12 residues. Germline CDR1 reads DFQATT; CDR2 reads SNEGSKA (reference sequence). V lost 5 bases and J lost 2, with 7 bases in between. The CDR3 nucleotides read TGCAGTGCTCAAGAGGGCAATCAGCCCCAGCATTTT. Protein: CSAQEGNQPQHF.

This clonotype was found many times. An end of the junction differs from the germline gene, which may be a read error. V gene TRBV14 combines with J gene TRBJ1-3; D call uncertain. CDR3 length: 11 residues. Germline CDR1 reads SGHDN; CDR2 reads FVKESK. The CDR3 sequence is CASSHGHTIYF. The CDR3 region has the DNA TGTGCCAGCAGCCATGGACACACCATATATTTT.

The V gene is TRBV5-1, the J gene TRBJ2-5, with D perhaps matching TRBD1 (5 bases). The CDR3 consists of 16 residues. V was shortened by 4 bases and J by 4 bases, with 20 bases between the two germline ends. The germline gives CDR1 SGHRS, CDR2 YFSETQ. The CDR3 bases are TGCGCCAGCAGCCCTGGGGCGAGTTCAGCCCGAGAGACCCAGTACTTC. Residues: CASSPGASSARETQYF.

Ten or more counts support this clonotype. The chain carries TRBV7-2 and TRBJ2-2; D gene ambiguous. The ends were cut back, 3 bases at V and 11 bases at J, with 19 bases in the middle. CDR3 length equals 15 residues. The V gene's germline CDR1 is SGHTA and CDR2 FQGNSA. CDR3 DNA sequence: TGTGCCAGCAGCTTCGAACCCAGGTTTACCGTAGAGCTGTTTTTT. Its protein is CASSFEPRFTVELFF.

At least ten counts were recorded for this clonotype. The V and J genes are TRBV7-9 and TRBJ2-2; D is unclear. The germline CDR1 and CDR2 sequences are SEHNR and FQNEAQ (reference sequence). The length of the CDR3 is 10 residues. Deletions cut 8 bases from V and 6 bases from J, with 4 bases between. The CDR3 sequence: CASGPGELFF. The CDR3 coding sequence is TGTGCCAGCGGCCCCGGGGAGCTGTTTTTT.

This clonotype appeared many times. The rearrangement uses TRBV19 and TRBJ2-2; 11 nucleotides line up with TRBD2. Germline CDR1 is LNHDA and CDR2 is SQIVND (reference sequence). The ends lost 6 bases at V and 7 bases at J; junction bases unmatched: 10. This CDR3 contains 16 residues. The DNA of the CDR3 is TGTGCCAGTAGGGGCACCGGGACTAGCGGAAGCGGGGAGCTGTTTTTT. Translating gives CASRGTGTSGSGELFF.

This clonotype occurred many times. This chain connects TRBV7-2 to TRBJ2-5; TRBD2 matches at 9 bases. The CDR3 sequence is 15 residues long. The ends lost 1 base at V and 4 bases at J; junction bases unmatched: 4. Germline V lookup: CDR1 SGHTA, CDR2 FQGNSA. The CDR3 is CASSLVGGRAETQYF. CDR3 nucleotide sequence: TGTGCCAGCAGCTTAGTTGGCGGGAGGGCAGAGACCCAGTACTTC.

This clonotype appeared many times. This sequence joins TRBV19 and TRBJ2-7; 7 nucleotides agree with TRBD1. With 7 bases clipped from V and 2 bases from J, the junction kept 8 bases outside the gene matches. CDR3 size: 14 residues. Germline CDR1 reads LNHDA; CDR2 reads SQIVND (reference sequence). In DNA form, the CDR3 reads TGTGCCAGTAACCACCGGGACAGAACCTACGAGCAGTACTTC. It specifies CASNHRDRTYEQYF. Full variable domain (remainder filled in from reference TRBV19 and TRBJ2-7): DGGITQSPKYLFRKEGQNVTLSCEQNLNHDAMYWYRQDPGQGLRLIYYSQIVNDFQKGDIAEGYSVSREKKESFPLTVTSAQKNPTAFYLCASNHRDRTYEQYFGPGTRLTVT.

Worth noting for this clonotype: This may come from a read error, since a much larger clone is one base off. The chain carries TRBV20-1 and TRBJ2-2; D gene unclear. Germline V gene data show CDR1 as DFQATT and CDR2 as SNEGSKA (reference sequence). CDR3 size: 18 residues. CDR3 in amino acids: CRARAPLGTKVNTGELFF. The CDR3 nucleotides read TGCAGAGCTAGAGCCCCGTTGGGAACAAAAGTTAACACCGGGGAGCTGTTTTTT.

In its sample, this clonotype was seen a few times. J is TRBJ2-5 and V is TRBV5-1; D is unclear. The CDR3 is made up of 15 amino acids. V was pared by 4 bases and J by 0 bases, with 13 bases between. In germline, CDR1 is SGHRS, CDR2 YFSETQ. In nucleotides, the CDR3 is TGCGCCAGCAGCCTCTATGCCGAATACCAAGAGACCCAGTACTTC. Translating gives CASSLYAEYQETQYF.

CDR3 sequence (DNA): TGCAGCGTTGCCGGGGGCGGGACTGAAGCTTTCTTT. Translation: CSVAGGGTEAFF. The genes are TRBV29-1 and TRBJ1-1, with D tentatively TRBD1 (6 bases). V was clipped by 4 bases and J by 5 bases, with 11 bases between them. CDR1 SQVTM and CDR2 ANQGSEA come from the germline V gene. The CDR3 covers 12 residues.

As for this clonotype: Germline is not matched at one junction end, which may reflect a read error. J is TRBJ2-7 and V is TRBV4-2; 11 bases are a match to TRBD1. There are 15 residues in the CDR3. Germline CDR1 and CDR2: LGHNA and YNFKEQ. The CDR3 region is CVSSPRDRGSHEQYF. CDR3 in DNA: TGTGTCAGCAGCCCCCGGGACAGGGGGTCCCACGAGCAGTACTTC.

The chain joins TRBV7-2 to TRBJ2-5; D perhaps matches TRBD1 (6 bases). The CDR3 is 13 amino acids. Germline lookup yields CDR1 SGHTA and CDR2 FQGNSA. V lost 3 bases, J lost 4 bases, and 9 bases lay in between. CDR3 region: CASSLQGTETQYF. The CDR3, as DNA: TGTGCCAGCAGCTTGCAGGGGACAGAGACCCAGTACTTC.

This clonotype was recorded many times. The CDR3 nucleotides read TGTGCCAGCCGAGGGACAGGGTTTGGGGCCAACGTCCTGACTTTC. Encoded protein: CASRGTGFGANVLTF. This sequence joins TRBV28 and TRBJ2-6, with 9 nucleotides matching TRBD1. The CDR3 is 15 residues long. Germline CDR1 reads MDHEN; CDR2 reads SYDVKM. Trimming at V came to 8 bases and at J to 3 bases, leaving 5 bases not matched to a gene.

This clonotype was observed at least ten times. CDR3 in DNA: TGTGCCAGCAGTTCCCCCCGGGGGACCGAGTACTTC. Amino acids: CASSSPRGTEYF. This rearrangement joins TRBV12-3 or TRBV12-4 to TRBJ2-7, with D possibly TRBD2 on 6 matching bases. The CDR3 runs 12 residues. V shed 4 bases and J shed 11 bases, with 15 bases lying between them.

This clonotype turned up a few times. It may be a read error: a sequence one base away is much more abundant. Here the CDR3 omits its conserved ending phenylalanine or tryptophan, so a read error is the likely source. The V call is TRBV5-8, the J call TRBJ2-7; the D call may be TRBD1 or TRBD2 (5 bases each). The CDR3 covers 13 residues. Germline V gene data show CDR1 as SGHTS and CDR2 as YDEGEE. V was shortened by 7 bases and J by 2 bases, with 13 bases between the two germline ends. CDR3 DNA sequence: TGTGCCAGCGTCCGGGACCCAACCTACGAGCAGTACTCC. It encodes CASVRDPTYEQYS.

This clonotype was counted ten times or more. This chain uses TRBV28 with TRBJ2-5; TRBD2 matches at 8 bases. The germline V gene encodes CDR1 MDHEN and CDR2 SYDVKM. After removal of 7 bases from V and 7 bases from J, the junction contained 17 bases not matched to a gene. This CDR3 spans 16 amino acids. CDR3 DNA sequence: TGTGCCAGCACCTTGCGGTCAAGCGGGAGAGCGGGGACCCAGTACTTC. As protein: CASTLRSSGRAGTQYF.

This clonotype was seen many times. V usage is TRBV29-1 and J usage is TRBJ1-2; TRBD1 matches 7 bases. Germline V gives CDR1 SQVTM, CDR2 ANQGSEA. V shed 7 bases, J shed 0 bases, and the junction held 5 bases outside the gene matches. The length of the CDR3 is 13 residues. The CDR3 protein is CSAGDRANYGYTF. CDR3 bases: TGCAGCGCCGGGGACAGAGCTAACTATGGCTACACCTTC.

This clonotype was counted at least ten times. The chain links TRBV5-1 to TRBJ2-7, with 9 nucleotides matching TRBD1. Germline V gene data show CDR1 as SGHRS and CDR2 as YFSETQ. V lost 4 bases to trimming and J lost 1 base; unmatched junction nucleotides: 6. CDR3 length: 15 amino acids. The DNA for the CDR3 is TGCGCCAGCAGCACGGGACAGGGCCTTTCCTACGAGCAGTACTTC. It yields the protein CASSTGQGLSYEQYF.

Many counts were recorded for this clonotype. The V call is TRBV29-1, the J call TRBJ2-7, with TRBD1 matching over 9 bases. CDR3 length equals 12 residues. Germline assignment: CDR1 SQVTM and CDR2 ANQGSEA. The J segment lost 4 bases and the V segment lost 4 bases, leaving 2 bases of the junction unmatched. CDR3 loop: CSVGGQGYEQYF. The CDR3 coding sequence is TGCAGCGTTGGGGGACAGGGATACGAGCAGTACTTC.

The rearrangement uses TRBV30 and TRBJ1-1, with 7 bases aligning to TRBD1. Germline V gives CDR1 GTSNPN, CDR2 SVGIG (reference sequence). With 3 bases clipped from V and 5 bases from J, the junction kept 6 bases outside the gene matches. This CDR3 spans 13 amino acids. The CDR3 nucleotides are TGTGCCTGGAGGGGACAGTTCTTAACTGAAGCTTTCTTT. Amino acids: CAWRGQFLTEAFF.

This clonotype was seen at least ten times. The rearrangement joins TRBV6-2 or TRBV6-3 to TRBJ1-1; no firm D call. Trimming took off 4 bases at V and 10 bases at J, with 13 bases between the two ends. This CDR3 is 12 amino acids long. The germline gives CDR1 MNHEY, CDR2 SVGEGT. This chain's CDR3 is CASSSPGVRAFF. The CDR3 nucleotides read TGTGCCAGCAGTTCACCGGGCGTGAGAGCTTTCTTT.